This T cell receptor beta chain derives from a study of regulatory T cells in long-lasting Graves disease. This clonotype was seen repeatedly, ten times or more. The antigen remains unidentified. CDR3-region Arm-PCR and iRepertoire HTBI primers produced the TCR beta libraries. TCRdb reprocessed the multiplex PCR reads with MiXCR, giving one entry per CDR3 protein. The table lists 450,000 or so distinct CDR3 sequences, roughly 20% of them singletons. Study results and caveats: Those with persistent disease had in common more public clonotypes (roughly 3,000) than new patients (about 970).

The time point: persistent/refractory GD, antithyroid drugs over 5 years with positive TRAb. PBMC-extracted RNA yielded the TCR library. EDTA tubes received about 9.3 milliliters of collected peripheral blood. V trimming: 5 bases; J trimming: 4 bases; junction bases outside the gene matches: 26. The germline V gene encodes CDR1 MNHEY and CDR2 SVGEGT. This CDR3 region has 20 residues. The sequence derives from a female donor with Graves disease. The chain employs TRBV6-2 or TRBV6-3 and TRBJ2-7, with TRBD1 matching 7 bases. Sample: peripheral blood mononuclear cells (PBMCs), taken when the disease was refractory, from a patient treated with antithyroid drugs. CDR3 protein: CASSQRVIRDRASLRYEQYF. CDR3 coding DNA: TGTGCCAGCAGTCAGAGGGTAATCCGGGACAGAGCCTCATTAAGGTACGAGCAGTACTTC.